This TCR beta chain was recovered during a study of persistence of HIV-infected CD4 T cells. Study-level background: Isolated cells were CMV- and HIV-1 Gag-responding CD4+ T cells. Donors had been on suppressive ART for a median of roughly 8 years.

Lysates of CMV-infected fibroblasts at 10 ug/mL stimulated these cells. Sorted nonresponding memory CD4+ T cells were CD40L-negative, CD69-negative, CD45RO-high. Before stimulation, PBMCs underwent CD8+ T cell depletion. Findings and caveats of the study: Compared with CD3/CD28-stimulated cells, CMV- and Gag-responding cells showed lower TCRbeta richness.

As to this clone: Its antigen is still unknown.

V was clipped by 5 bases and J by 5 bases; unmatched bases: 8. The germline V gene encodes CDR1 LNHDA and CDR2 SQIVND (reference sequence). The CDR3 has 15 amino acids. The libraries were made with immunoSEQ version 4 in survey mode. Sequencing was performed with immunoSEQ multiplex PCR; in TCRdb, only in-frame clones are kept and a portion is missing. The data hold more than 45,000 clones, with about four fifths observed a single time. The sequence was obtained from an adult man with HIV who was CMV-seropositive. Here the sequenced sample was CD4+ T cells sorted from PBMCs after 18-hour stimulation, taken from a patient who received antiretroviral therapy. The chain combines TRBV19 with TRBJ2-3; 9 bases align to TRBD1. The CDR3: CASSPRDRERDTQYF. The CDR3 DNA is TGTGCCAGTAGTCCCCGGGACAGGGAAAGAGATACGCAGTATTTT.